Here is one TCR beta chain with its context. Its target is unknown. The source of the sample is a study of shared clonotypes between healthy human individuals. Genomic DNA belonging to each subset was distributed in equal measure over several immunoSEQ plates. The data were produced by immunoSEQ multiplex PCR, yet TCRdb's version contains in-frame clones alone and is incomplete. The sample holds a few million clones, just under 95% seen once. V lost 6 bases, J lost 3 bases, and 5 bases stayed unmatched. The germline V gene encodes CDR1 MGHRA and CDR2 YSYEKL. The CDR3 loop spans 14 amino acids. Study observations and caveats: Clonotype sharing across a few donors was observed for 4% to 6.5% of naive CD4 clonotypes.

CD8 cells regarded as naive lacked CD45RO, were positively chosen for CCR7, and omitted terminally differentiated effector memory CD45RA+ cells. The sequencing sample was made of naive CD8+ T cells from PBMCs. The sequence was obtained from a man between 18 and 35 years old in good health. Some clones in this sample may be carry-over from other donors' samples. The V call is TRBV4-1, the J call TRBJ2-7; 10 nucleotides align to TRBD1. The CDR3 DNA is TGCGCCAGCAGACCCGGACAGGGGGGCTACGAGCAGTACTTC. Residues: CASRPGQGGYEQYF.